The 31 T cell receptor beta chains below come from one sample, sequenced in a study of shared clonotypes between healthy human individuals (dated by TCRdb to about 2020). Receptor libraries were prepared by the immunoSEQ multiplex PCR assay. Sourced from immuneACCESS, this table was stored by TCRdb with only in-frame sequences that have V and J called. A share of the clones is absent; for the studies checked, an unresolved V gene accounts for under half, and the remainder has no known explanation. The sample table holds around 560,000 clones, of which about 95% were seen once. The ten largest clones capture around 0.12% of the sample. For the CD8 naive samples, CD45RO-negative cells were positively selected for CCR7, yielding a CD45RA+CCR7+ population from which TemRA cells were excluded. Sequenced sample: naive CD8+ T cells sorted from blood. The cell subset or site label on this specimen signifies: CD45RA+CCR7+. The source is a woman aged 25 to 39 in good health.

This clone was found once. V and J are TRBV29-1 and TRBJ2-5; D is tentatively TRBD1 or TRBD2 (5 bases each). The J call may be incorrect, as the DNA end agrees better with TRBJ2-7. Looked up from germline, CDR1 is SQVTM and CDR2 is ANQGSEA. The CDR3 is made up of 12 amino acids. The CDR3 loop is CSVVGSGAEQYF. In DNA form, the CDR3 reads TGCAGCGTTGTAGGATCCGGGGCCGAGCAGTACTTC.

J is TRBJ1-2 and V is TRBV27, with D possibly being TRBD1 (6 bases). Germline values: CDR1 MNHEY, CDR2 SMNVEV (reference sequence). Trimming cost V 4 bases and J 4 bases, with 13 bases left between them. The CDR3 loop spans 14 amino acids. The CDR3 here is CASSSSGHRYGYTF. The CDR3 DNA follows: TGTGCCAGCAGTTCATCGGGACACCGCTATGGCTACACCTTC.

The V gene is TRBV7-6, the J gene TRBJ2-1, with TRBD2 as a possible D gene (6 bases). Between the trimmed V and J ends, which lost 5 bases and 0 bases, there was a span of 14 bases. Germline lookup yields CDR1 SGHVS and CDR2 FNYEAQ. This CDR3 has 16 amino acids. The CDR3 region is CASSATGTGSYNEQFF. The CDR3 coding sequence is TGTGCCAGCAGCGCAACCGGGACTGGCTCCTACAATGAGCAGTTCTTC. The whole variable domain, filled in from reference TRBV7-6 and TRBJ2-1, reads GAGVSQSPRYKVTKRGQDVALRCDPISGHVSLYWYRQALGQGPEFLTYFNYEAQQDKSGLPNDRFSAERPEGSISTLTIQRTEQRDSAMYRCASSATGTGSYNEQFFGPGTRLTVL.

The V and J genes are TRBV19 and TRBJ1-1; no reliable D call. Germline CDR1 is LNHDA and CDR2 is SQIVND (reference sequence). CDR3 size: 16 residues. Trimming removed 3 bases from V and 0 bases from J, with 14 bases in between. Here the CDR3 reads CASSMARALMNTEAFF. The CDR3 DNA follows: TGTGCCAGTAGTATGGCCCGGGCATTAATGAACACTGAAGCTTTCTTT. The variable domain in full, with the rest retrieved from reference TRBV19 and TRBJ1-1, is DGGITQSPKYLFRKEGQNVTLSCEQNLNHDAMYWYRQDPGQGLRLIYYSQIVNDFQKGDIAEGYSVSREKKESFPLTVTSAQKNPTAFYLCASSMARALMNTEAFFGQGTRLTVV.

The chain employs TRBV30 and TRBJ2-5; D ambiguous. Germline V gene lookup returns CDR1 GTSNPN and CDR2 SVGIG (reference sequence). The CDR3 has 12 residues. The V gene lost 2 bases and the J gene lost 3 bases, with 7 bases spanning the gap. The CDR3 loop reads CAWSPTEETQYF. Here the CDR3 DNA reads TGTGCCTGGAGTCCGACGGAAGAGACCCAGTACTTC.

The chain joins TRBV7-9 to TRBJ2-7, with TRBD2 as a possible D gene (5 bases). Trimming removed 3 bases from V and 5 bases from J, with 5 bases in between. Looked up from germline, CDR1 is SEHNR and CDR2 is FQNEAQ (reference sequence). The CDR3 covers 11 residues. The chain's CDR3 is CASSFGDEQYF. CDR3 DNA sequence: TGTGCCAGCAGCTTCGGGGACGAGCAGTACTTC.

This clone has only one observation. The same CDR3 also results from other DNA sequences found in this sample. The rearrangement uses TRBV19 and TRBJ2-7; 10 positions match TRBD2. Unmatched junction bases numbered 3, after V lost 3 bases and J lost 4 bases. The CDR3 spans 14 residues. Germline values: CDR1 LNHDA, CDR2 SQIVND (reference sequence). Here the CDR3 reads CASSMVAGGYEQYF. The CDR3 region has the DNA TGTGCCAGTAGTATGGTAGCGGGAGGTTACGAGCAGTACTTC.

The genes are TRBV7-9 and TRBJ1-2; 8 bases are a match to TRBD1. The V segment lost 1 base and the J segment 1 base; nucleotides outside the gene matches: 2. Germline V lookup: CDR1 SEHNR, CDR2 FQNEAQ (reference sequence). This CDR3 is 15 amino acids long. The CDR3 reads CASSLEGQGNYGYTF. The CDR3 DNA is TGTGCCAGCAGCTTAGAAGGACAGGGTAACTATGGCTACACCTTC.

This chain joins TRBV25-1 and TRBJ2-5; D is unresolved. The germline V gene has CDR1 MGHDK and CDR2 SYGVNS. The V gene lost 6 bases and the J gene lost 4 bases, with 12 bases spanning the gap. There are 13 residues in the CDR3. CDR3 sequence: CASRARGRETQYF. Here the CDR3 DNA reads TGTGCCAGCAGAGCCCGTGGCAGAGAGACCCAGTACTTC.

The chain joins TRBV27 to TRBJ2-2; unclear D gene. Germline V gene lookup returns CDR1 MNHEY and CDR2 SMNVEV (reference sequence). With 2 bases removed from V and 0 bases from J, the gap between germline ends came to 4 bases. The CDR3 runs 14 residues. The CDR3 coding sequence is TGTGCCAGCAGTTTAGGGCCGAACACCGGGGAGCTGTTTTTT. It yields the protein CASSLGPNTGELFF.

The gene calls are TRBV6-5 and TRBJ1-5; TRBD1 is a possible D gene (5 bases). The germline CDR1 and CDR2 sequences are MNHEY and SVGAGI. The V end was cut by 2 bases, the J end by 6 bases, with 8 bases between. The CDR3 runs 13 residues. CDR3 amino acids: CASSYPRVQPQHF. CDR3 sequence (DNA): TGTGCCAGCAGTTACCCCAGGGTTCAGCCCCAGCATTTT.

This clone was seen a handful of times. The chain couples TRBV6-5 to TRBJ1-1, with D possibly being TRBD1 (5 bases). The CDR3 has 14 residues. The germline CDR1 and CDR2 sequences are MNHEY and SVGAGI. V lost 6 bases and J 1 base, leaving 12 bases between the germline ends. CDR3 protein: CASRGDLGNTEAFF. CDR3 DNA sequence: TGTGCCAGCAGGGGGGATTTAGGGAACACTGAAGCTTTCTTT.

CDR3 sequence: CASSPRVFTEAFF. The CDR3 DNA is TGTGCCAGCAGTCCCCGGGTCTTCACTGAAGCTTTCTTT. J is TRBJ1-1 and V is TRBV27; no clear D. Per germline, CDR1 MNHEY and CDR2 SMNVEV (reference sequence). Trimming pared 5 bases from V and 4 bases from J, leaving 11 bases between. CDR3 length: 13 amino acids.

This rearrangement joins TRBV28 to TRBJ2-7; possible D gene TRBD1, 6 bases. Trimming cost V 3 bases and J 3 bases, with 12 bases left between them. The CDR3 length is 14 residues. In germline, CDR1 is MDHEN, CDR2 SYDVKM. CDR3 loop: CASSLAGTNYEQYF. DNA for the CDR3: TGTGCCAGCAGTTTGGCAGGGACAAACTACGAGCAGTACTTC.

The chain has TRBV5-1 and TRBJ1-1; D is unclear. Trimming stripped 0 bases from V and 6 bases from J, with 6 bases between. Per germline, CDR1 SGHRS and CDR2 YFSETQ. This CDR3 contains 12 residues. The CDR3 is CASSLEAAEAFF. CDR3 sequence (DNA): TGCGCCAGCAGCTTGGAGGCTGCTGAAGCTTTCTTT.

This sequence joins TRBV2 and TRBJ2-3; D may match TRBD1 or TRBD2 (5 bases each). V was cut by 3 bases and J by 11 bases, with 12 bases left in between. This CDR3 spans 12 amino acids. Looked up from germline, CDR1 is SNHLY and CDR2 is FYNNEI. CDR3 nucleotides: TGTGCCAGCAGTGAGGGCAGGGAGTGGCAGTATTTT. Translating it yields CASSEGREWQYF.

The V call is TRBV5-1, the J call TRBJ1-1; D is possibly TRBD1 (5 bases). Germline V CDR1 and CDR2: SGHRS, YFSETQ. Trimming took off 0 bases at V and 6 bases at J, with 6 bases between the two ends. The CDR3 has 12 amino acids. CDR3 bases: TGCGCCAGCAGCTTGGGGGGACCTGAAGCTTTCTTT. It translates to CASSLGGPEAFF.

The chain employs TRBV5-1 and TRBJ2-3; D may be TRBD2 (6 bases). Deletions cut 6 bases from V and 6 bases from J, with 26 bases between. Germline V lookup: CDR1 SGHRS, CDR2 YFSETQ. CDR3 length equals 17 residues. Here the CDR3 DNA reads TGCGCCAGCACCCACTCGGGGCCCGGGGGAGAGGAGGATACGCAGTATTTT. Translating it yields CASTHSGPGGEEDTQYF.

CDR3 DNA sequence: TGTGCCAGCAGAGAAACCGGGACTAGCGGGAGGGCCGTTGAGACCCAGTACTTC. This sequence encodes CASRETGTSGRAVETQYF. The chain employs TRBV27 and TRBJ2-5, with 16 bases identical to TRBD2. With 6 bases clipped from V and 5 bases from J, the junction kept 12 bases outside the gene matches. The CDR3 has 18 amino acids. In germline, CDR1 is MNHEY, CDR2 SMNVEV (reference sequence).

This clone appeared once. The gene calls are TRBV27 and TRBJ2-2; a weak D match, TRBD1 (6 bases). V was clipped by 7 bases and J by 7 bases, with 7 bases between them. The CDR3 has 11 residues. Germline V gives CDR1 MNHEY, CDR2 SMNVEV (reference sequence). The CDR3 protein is CASKDSGELFF. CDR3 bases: TGTGCCAGCAAGGACAGCGGGGAGCTGTTTTTT.

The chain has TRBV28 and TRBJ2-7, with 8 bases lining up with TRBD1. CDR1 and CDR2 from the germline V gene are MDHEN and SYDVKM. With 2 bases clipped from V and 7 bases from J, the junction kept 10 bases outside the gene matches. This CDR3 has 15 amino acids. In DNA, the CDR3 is TGTGCCAGCAGTTTAGTAACAGGGGGGTTTGGGGAGCAGTACTTC. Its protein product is CASSLVTGGFGEQYF.

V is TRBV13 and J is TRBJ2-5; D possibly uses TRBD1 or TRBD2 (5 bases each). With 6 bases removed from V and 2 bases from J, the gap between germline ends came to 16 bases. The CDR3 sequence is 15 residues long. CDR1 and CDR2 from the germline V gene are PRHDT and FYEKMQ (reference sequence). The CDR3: CASRIRGGGQETQYF. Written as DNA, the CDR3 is TGTGCCAGCAGGATACGGGGTGGGGGACAAGAGACCCAGTACTTC.

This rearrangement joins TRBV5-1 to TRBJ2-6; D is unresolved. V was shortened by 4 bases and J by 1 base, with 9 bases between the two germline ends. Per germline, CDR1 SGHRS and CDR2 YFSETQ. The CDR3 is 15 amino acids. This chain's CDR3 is CASSVGMSGANVLTF. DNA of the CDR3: TGCGCCAGCAGCGTCGGTATGTCTGGGGCCAACGTCCTGACTTTC.

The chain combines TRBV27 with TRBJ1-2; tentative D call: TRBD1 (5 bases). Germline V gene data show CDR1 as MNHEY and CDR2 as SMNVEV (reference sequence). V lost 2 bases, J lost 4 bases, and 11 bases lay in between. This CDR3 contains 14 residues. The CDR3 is CASSLGPGRYGYTF. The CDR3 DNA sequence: TGTGCCAGCAGTTTAGGGCCAGGGCGCTATGGCTACACCTTC.

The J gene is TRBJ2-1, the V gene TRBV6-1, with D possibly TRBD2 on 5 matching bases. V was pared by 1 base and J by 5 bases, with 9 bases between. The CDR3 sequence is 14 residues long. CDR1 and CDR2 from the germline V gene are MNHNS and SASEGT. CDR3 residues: CASSEGGENNEQFF. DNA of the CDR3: TGTGCCAGCAGTGAAGGGGGAGAGAACAATGAGCAGTTCTTC.

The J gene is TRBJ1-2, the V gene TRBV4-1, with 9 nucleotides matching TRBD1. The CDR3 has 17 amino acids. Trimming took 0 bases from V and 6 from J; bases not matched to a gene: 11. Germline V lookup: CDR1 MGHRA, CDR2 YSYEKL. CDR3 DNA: TGCGCCAGCAGCCAAGACCCCAACGTGGACAGGGGAAATGGCTACACCTTC. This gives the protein CASSQDPNVDRGNGYTF.

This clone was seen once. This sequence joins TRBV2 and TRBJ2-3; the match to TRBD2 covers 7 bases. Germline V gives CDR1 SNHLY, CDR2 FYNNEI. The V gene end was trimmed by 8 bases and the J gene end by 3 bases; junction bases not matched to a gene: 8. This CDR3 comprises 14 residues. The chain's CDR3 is CASEGAGPTDTQYF. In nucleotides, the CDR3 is TGTGCCAGCGAAGGAGCGGGACCGACAGATACGCAGTATTTT.

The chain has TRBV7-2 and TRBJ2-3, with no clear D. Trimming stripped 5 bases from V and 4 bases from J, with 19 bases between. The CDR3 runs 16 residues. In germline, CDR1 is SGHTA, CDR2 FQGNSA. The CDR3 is CASSPGFGSIADTQYF. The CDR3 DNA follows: TGTGCCAGCAGCCCCGGTTTTGGGTCGATAGCAGATACGCAGTATTTT.

The CDR3 DNA reads TGTGCCAGCAGCTTGGGACTAGCGGGAGGGCTGTCCTACGAGCAGTACTTC. Its translation: CASSLGLAGGLSYEQYF. The V gene is TRBV5-5, the J gene TRBJ2-7; 14 bases are shared with TRBD2. V dropped 0 bases and J dropped 1; count of bases not matched to a gene: 3. The CDR3 runs to 17 residues. CDR1 and CDR2 (germline): SGHKS, YYEKEE (reference sequence). Looking up the rest from reference TRBV5-5 and TRBJ2-7 gives the full variable domain: DAGVTQSPTHLIKTRGQQVTLRCSPISGHKSVSWYQQVLGQGPQFIFQYYEKEERGRGNFPDRFSARQFPNYSSELNVNALLLGDSALYLCASSLGLAGGLSYEQYFGPGTRLTVT.

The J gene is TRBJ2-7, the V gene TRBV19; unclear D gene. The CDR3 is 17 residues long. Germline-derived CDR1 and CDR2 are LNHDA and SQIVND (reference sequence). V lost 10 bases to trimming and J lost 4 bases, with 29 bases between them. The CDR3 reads CATGALSRNWMAYEQYF. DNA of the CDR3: TGTGCCACCGGCGCCCTCTCCAGGAATTGGATGGCGTACGAGCAGTACTTC.

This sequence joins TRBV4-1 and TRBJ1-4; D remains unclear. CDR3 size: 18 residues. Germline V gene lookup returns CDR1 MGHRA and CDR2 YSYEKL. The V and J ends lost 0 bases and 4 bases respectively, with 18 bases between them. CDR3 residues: CASSQDRSPPSRNEKLFF. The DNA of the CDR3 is TGCGCCAGCAGCCAAGACAGATCCCCCCCGAGTCGTAATGAAAAACTGTTTTTT.